The 5 T cell receptor beta chains listed next were all sequenced from one sample in a study of early T cells in non-severe SARS-CoV-2 infection. TCRdb re-analysed the 5' RACE reads in MiXCR, keeping a single row per CDR3 protein. The sample shows 45,000 or so distinct CDR3 sequences, under 30% of them seen only once. The sample here was whole blood, taken at baseline. These receptors were collected from an adult who was a healthcare worker with PCR-confirmed SARS-CoV-2 infection or an uninfected control (not recorded which).

This clonotype was counted between two and nine times. The chain has TRBV5-4 and TRBJ2-5; D unresolved. Between the trimmed V and J ends, which lost 0 bases and 4 bases, there was a span of 10 bases. The CDR3 length is 14 residues. Germline V gene lookup returns CDR1 SGHNT and CDR2 YYREEE (reference sequence). The CDR3 DNA reads as TGTGCCAGCAGCTTGGGGGGTGGCGGAGAGACCCAGTACTTC. Protein product: CASSLGGGGETQYF.

The rearrangement links TRBV12-3 or TRBV12-4 to TRBJ1-2; perhaps TRBD1 as D (5 bases). The ends were cut back, 2 bases at V and 4 bases at J, with 14 bases in the middle. CDR3 length: 15 residues. In DNA form, the CDR3 reads TGTGCCAGCAGTTTAAAGATCGGGGGGATCTATGGCTACACCTTC. Translated: CASSLKIGGIYGYTF.

The gene calls are TRBV11-2 and TRBJ2-5, with D perhaps TRBD2 (5 bases). The CDR3 extends over 15 amino acids. Looked up from germline, CDR1 is SGHAT and CDR2 is FQNNGV. Trimming shortened V by 0 bases and J by 2 bases, and 10 bases separated the two germline ends. CDR3 bases: TGTGCCAGCAGCTTAGACGGGGAAGAGCAAGAGACCCAGTACTTC. Translating it yields CASSLDGEEQETQYF.

The chain recombines TRBV27 with TRBJ2-7; 10 bases align to TRBD2. Trimming at V came to 0 bases and at J to 4 bases, leaving 3 bases not matched to a gene. The CDR3 is made up of 15 amino acids. The germline CDR1 and CDR2 sequences are MNHEY and SMNVEV (reference sequence). CDR3 sequence: CASSLSASGGYEQYF. CDR3 in DNA: TGTGCCAGCAGTTTATCGGCTAGCGGGGGTTACGAGCAGTACTTC.

This clonotype was found a few times. J is TRBJ2-3 and V is TRBV6-5; D unclear. The germline V gene has CDR1 MNHEY and CDR2 SVGAGI. The CDR3 sequence is 15 residues long. V lost 5 bases and J 0 bases, leaving 12 bases between the germline ends. The CDR3 reads CASSTRPGSTDTQYF. The DNA of the CDR3 is TGTGCCAGCAGTACCCGGCCCGGGAGCACAGATACGCAGTATTTT.